These 31 T cell receptor beta chains were sequenced from one sample in a study of CD8 T cells in Susac syndrome. Random hexamers were used to reverse transcribe an amount of about 0.45 to 1 ug RNA. TCRdb used MiXCR to reprocess the immunoSEQ multiplex PCR reads, holding one entry per CDR3 protein. The profile shows a few hundred thousand distinct CDR3 sequences, around 95% of them singletons. Material for sequencing was CD4+ T cells from PBMCs. These receptors were obtained from a human donor with multiple sclerosis.

The chain links TRBV29-1 to TRBJ1-1, with D possibly matching TRBD1 (5 bases). Per germline, CDR1 SQVTM and CDR2 ANQGSEA. V lost 5 bases and J lost 3, with 10 bases in between. CDR3 size: 12 residues. CDR3 protein: CSVSVRDTEAFF. CDR3 nucleotides: TGCAGCGTTTCGGTCAGGGACACTGAAGCTTTCTTT.

The chain carries TRBV3-1 and TRBJ1-2; unclear D gene. Germline CDR1 LGHDT, CDR2 YNNKEL (reference sequence). The CDR3 spans 15 residues. V shed 6 bases and J shed 3 bases, with 17 bases lying between them. This chain's CDR3 is CASRPPGVADYGYTF. The CDR3 bases are TGTGCCAGCAGACCCCCCGGGGTAGCCGACTATGGCTACACCTTC.

The chain is built from TRBV11-2 and TRBJ2-1, with no clear D. The CDR3 totals 11 residues. V was shortened by 5 bases and J by 12 bases, with 11 bases between the two germline ends. The germline gives CDR1 SGHAT, CDR2 FQNNGV. The CDR3 protein is CASSPENRQFF. The CDR3, as DNA: TGTGCCAGCAGCCCAGAGAATCGGCAGTTCTTC.

This rearrangement joins TRBV29-1 to TRBJ2-1, with D possibly being TRBD2 (5 bases). The ends were cut back, 7 bases at V and 4 bases at J, with 14 bases in the middle. The CDR3 runs to 13 residues. CDR1 is SQVTM and CDR2 is ANQGSEA in the germline V gene. CDR3 coding DNA: TGCAGCGCTCGCCGGGGTTCGTACAATGAGCAGTTCTTC. This encodes CSARRGSYNEQFF.

This sequence joins TRBV30 and TRBJ2-5; D might be TRBD2 (6 bases). V lost 2 bases, J lost 5 bases, and 15 bases lay in between. Germline V gene sequence: CDR1 GTSNPN, CDR2 SVGIG (reference sequence). The CDR3 spans 14 residues. CDR3 protein: CAWSSGGARETQYF. As DNA, the CDR3 is TGTGCCTGGAGTTCGGGCGGGGCTAGGGAGACCCAGTACTTC.

J is TRBJ1-5 and V is TRBV5-1; no clear D. The CDR3 totals 11 residues. CDR1 is SGHRS and CDR2 is YFSETQ in the germline V gene. Here the CDR3 DNA reads TGCTCCCCCCCTGGGAATCAGCCCCAGCATTTT. Its protein product is CSPPGNQPQHF.

This chain joins TRBV25-1 and TRBJ1-5; D unresolved. Germline CDR1 is MGHDK and CDR2 is SYGVNS. Trimming left V 2 bases short and J 3 bases short, with 5 bases between. The CDR3 loop spans 13 amino acids. CDR3 sequence reads: CASSEGDNQPQHF. The CDR3 DNA is TGTGCCAGCAGTGAAGGGGACAATCAGCCCCAGCATTTT.

This chain joins TRBV4-1 and TRBJ1-5, with unresolved D. The CDR3 runs to 15 residues. V lost 0 bases to trimming and J lost 3 bases, with 9 bases between them. CDR1 is MGHRA and CDR2 is YSYEKL in the germline V gene. The CDR3 spells CASSQDLTVNQPQHF. The CDR3 DNA reads TGCGCCAGCAGCCAAGATCTGACGGTCAATCAGCCCCAGCATTTT.

The chain combines TRBV12-3 or TRBV12-4 with TRBJ2-1, with 7 bases that match TRBD2. Trimming cost V 7 bases and J 10 bases; bases outside gene matches: 13. CDR3 size: 14 residues. Here the CDR3 reads CASTNPGGEGEQFF. The CDR3 DNA reads as TGTGCCAGCACCAACCCTGGCGGGGAGGGGGAGCAGTTCTTC.

This chain joins TRBV2 and TRBJ1-6, with D unresolved. The ends were cut back, 3 bases at V and 7 bases at J, with 7 bases in the middle. Germline V gene sequence: CDR1 SNHLY, CDR2 FYNNEI. CDR3 size: 13 residues. The CDR3 DNA reads as TGTGCCAGCAGTGAGCAGGCCAATTCACCCCTCCACTTT. As protein: CASSEQANSPLHF.

The J gene is TRBJ2-3, the V gene TRBV9, with D maybe TRBD2 (7 bases). The CDR3 sequence is 13 residues long. Looked up from germline, CDR1 is SGDLS and CDR2 is YYNGEE. The ends were cut back, 4 bases at V and 7 bases at J, with 13 bases in the middle. The CDR3 reads CASSPDGGHTQYF. CDR3 nucleotide sequence: TGTGCCAGCAGCCCTGACGGGGGGCATACGCAGTATTTT.

The V call is TRBV27, the J call TRBJ1-5, with D hard to call. The germline V and J ends were trimmed by 5 bases and 5 bases, with 10 bases remaining between them. CDR3 length: 13 amino acids. Germline loops: CDR1 MNHEY, CDR2 SMNVEV (reference sequence). The CDR3 coding sequence is TGTGCCAGCAGTCCTGAACGGTATCAGCCCCAGCATTTT. Translating it yields CASSPERYQPQHF.

The J gene is TRBJ2-5, the V gene TRBV4-1; D is unresolved. The CDR3 length is 14 residues. Trimming removed 0 bases from V and 5 bases from J, with 10 bases in between. Per germline, CDR1 MGHRA and CDR2 YSYEKL. CDR3 protein: CASSQETRDETQYF. The CDR3 region has the DNA TGCGCCAGCAGCCAAGAAACGAGAGATGAGACCCAGTACTTC.

The chain employs TRBV20-1 and TRBJ2-1; unclear D gene. Trimming removed 3 bases at V and 6 bases at J, with 6 bases between. Germline values: CDR1 DFQATT, CDR2 SNEGSKA (reference sequence). The CDR3 has 11 residues. For the CDR3, the DNA is TGCAGTGCTAGTGGATCCAATGAGCAGTTCTTC. Its translation: CSASGSNEQFF.

The J gene is TRBJ1-1, the V gene TRBV2; D gene unclear. V lost 4 bases to trimming and J lost 1 base, with 10 bases between them. Per the germline V gene, CDR1 is SNHLY and CDR2 is FYNNEI. The CDR3 spans 14 residues. CDR3 region: CASSGGGWNTEAFF. The CDR3 DNA is TGTGCCAGCAGTGGTGGAGGGTGGAACACTGAAGCTTTCTTT.

The chain joins TRBV20-1 to TRBJ2-4; D perhaps matches TRBD1 (5 bases). The germline V and J ends were trimmed by 3 bases and 5 bases, with 14 bases remaining between them. This CDR3 comprises 14 residues. Germline V CDR1 and CDR2: DFQATT, SNEGSKA (reference sequence). The DNA for the CDR3 is TGCAGTGCTAGCGACCAGGGATCCGAAAACATTCAGTACTTC. Translating gives CSASDQGSENIQYF.

This rearrangement joins TRBV6-1 to TRBJ2-7, with D perhaps being TRBD1 or TRBD2 (5 bases each). Germline V gene lookup returns CDR1 MNHNS and CDR2 SASEGT. V lost 7 bases, J lost 3 bases, and 10 bases lay in between. The length of the CDR3 is 12 residues. CDR3 DNA sequence: TGTGCCAGCAAGGGACGGGACTACGAGCAGTACGTC. Translating it yields CASKGRDYEQYV.

The chain joins TRBV29-1 to TRBJ2-3; 8 nucleotides agree with TRBD1. Germline loops: CDR1 SQVTM, CDR2 ANQGSEA. The length of the CDR3 is 15 residues. The V and J ends lost 1 base and 6 bases, in that order; junction bases with no gene match: 9. CDR3 amino acids: CSVEGNPGQVDTQYF. The CDR3 nucleotides read TGCAGCGTTGAAGGTAACCCGGGACAGGTGGATACGCAGTATTTT.

The chain carries TRBV9 and TRBJ1-6; 10 nucleotides agree with TRBD1. Germline CDR1 and CDR2: SGDLS and YYNGEE. The CDR3 length is 16 residues. V gave up 0 bases and J gave up 8 bases; unmatched junction bases: 5. CDR3 sequence: CASSVGTGGTDSPLHF. CDR3 bases: TGTGCCAGCAGCGTAGGGACAGGGGGAACAGATTCACCCCTCCACTTT.

The rearrangement joins TRBV20-1 to TRBJ1-2; 11 bases match TRBD1. In germline, CDR1 is DFQATT, CDR2 SNEGSKA (reference sequence). The CDR3 totals 14 residues. J gave up 3 bases and V 6 bases, and 6 bases lay outside the gene matches. The CDR3: CSATGQGAYYGYTF. The CDR3 coding sequence is TGCAGTGCGACCGGACAGGGGGCGTACTATGGCTACACCTTC.

The J gene is TRBJ2-6, the V gene TRBV29-1; D is ambiguous. Germline V lookup: CDR1 SQVTM, CDR2 ANQGSEA. CDR3 length: 13 amino acids. Trimming stripped 5 bases from V and 2 bases from J, with 7 bases between. CDR3 residues: CSVLSPGANVLTF. The CDR3 nucleotides are TGCAGCGTTTTATCACCTGGGGCCAACGTCCTGACTTTC.

This chain links TRBV29-1 with TRBJ1-1, with 8 bases aligning to TRBD1. V lost 6 bases, J lost 4 bases, and 10 bases stayed unmatched. Germline CDR1 and CDR2: SQVTM and ANQGSEA. The CDR3 loop spans 14 amino acids. Here the CDR3 reads CSVGDDRGATEAFF. As DNA, the CDR3 is TGCAGCGTCGGGGACGACAGGGGCGCCACTGAAGCTTTCTTT.

V gene TRBV9 combines with J gene TRBJ1-6; D is undetermined. The V end lost 4 bases, the J end lost 8 bases, and 10 bases lay between the germline ends. Per germline, CDR1 SGDLS and CDR2 YYNGEE. The length of the CDR3 is 13 residues. CDR3 bases: TGTGCCAGCAGCTCCCTTTGGGATTCACCCCTCCACTTT. Translation: CASSSLWDSPLHF.

The CDR3: CASSLQFLGQETQYF. DNA of the CDR3: TGTGCCAGCAGCTTGCAATTTCTCGGACAAGAGACCCAGTACTTC. The rearrangement joins TRBV7-9 to TRBJ2-5; D uncertain. The V gene lost 3 bases and the J gene lost 2 bases, with 13 bases spanning the gap. Germline CDR1 and CDR2: SEHNR and FQNEAQ (reference sequence). The CDR3 consists of 15 residues.

The rearrangement joins TRBV29-1 to TRBJ1-1; no clear D gene. The germline CDR1 and CDR2 sequences are SQVTM and ANQGSEA. This CDR3 comprises 10 residues. V was cut by 0 bases and J by 11 bases, with 7 bases left in between. The CDR3 region is CSVEEFGAFF. CDR3 coding DNA: TGCAGCGTTGAAGAGTTTGGGGCTTTCTTT.

The chain employs TRBV12-3 or TRBV12-4 and TRBJ2-5, with 9 bases aligning to TRBD1. V shed 6 bases and J 12 bases; nucleotides not matched to a gene: 11. The CDR3 length is 13 residues. The CDR3 sequence is CASRRLLRDREYF. In DNA, the CDR3 is TGTGCCAGCAGACGGCTCCTCCGGGACAGGGAGTACTTC.

The chain links TRBV5-1 to TRBJ2-2, with D uncertain. The germline gives CDR1 SGHRS, CDR2 YFSETQ. The CDR3 sequence is 15 residues long. Trimming left V 4 bases short and J 0 bases short, with 10 bases between. The CDR3 reads CASSLRPANTGELFF. The CDR3 DNA sequence: TGCGCCAGCAGCCTCAGGCCAGCGAACACCGGGGAGCTGTTTTTT.

This clonotype was seen once. This chain connects TRBV3-1 to TRBJ1-2, with unresolved D. V lost 0 bases to trimming and J lost 7 bases, with 15 bases between them. Germline V CDR1 and CDR2: LGHDT, YNNKEL (reference sequence). The CDR3 sequence is 15 residues long. The DNA for the CDR3 is TGTGCCAGCAGCCAAGATCTTTCCGTGGGCAGTGGCTACACCTTC. This codes for CASSQDLSVGSGYTF.

The rearrangement joins TRBV29-1 to TRBJ1-1; TRBD1 agrees at 7 bases. Germline CDR1 is SQVTM and CDR2 is ANQGSEA. CDR3 length: 13 residues. V lost 6 bases to trimming and J lost 1 base; unmatched junction nucleotides: 5. DNA for the CDR3: TGCAGCGTACAGACAGGGCGGAACACTGAAGCTTTCTTT. Translating gives CSVQTGRNTEAFF.

V usage is TRBV2 and J usage is TRBJ2-3; tentative D call: TRBD1 (5 bases). Trimming left V 6 bases short and J 6 bases short, with 10 bases between. Germline V gives CDR1 SNHLY, CDR2 FYNNEI. This CDR3 has 12 amino acids. The CDR3 DNA follows: TGTGCCAGCAGGGACAATAGGGATACGCAGTATTTT. Translation gives CASRDNRDTQYF.

The genes are TRBV29-1 and TRBJ2-7; 8 bases are a match to TRBD2. Germline V gene sequence: CDR1 SQVTM, CDR2 ANQGSEA. V trimming: 8 bases; J trimming: 1 base; junction bases outside the gene matches: 7. The CDR3 is 13 residues long. CDR3 in DNA: TGCAGCTATATTACTAGCGGTTCCTACGAGCAGTACTTC. Translating gives CSYITSGSYEQYF.